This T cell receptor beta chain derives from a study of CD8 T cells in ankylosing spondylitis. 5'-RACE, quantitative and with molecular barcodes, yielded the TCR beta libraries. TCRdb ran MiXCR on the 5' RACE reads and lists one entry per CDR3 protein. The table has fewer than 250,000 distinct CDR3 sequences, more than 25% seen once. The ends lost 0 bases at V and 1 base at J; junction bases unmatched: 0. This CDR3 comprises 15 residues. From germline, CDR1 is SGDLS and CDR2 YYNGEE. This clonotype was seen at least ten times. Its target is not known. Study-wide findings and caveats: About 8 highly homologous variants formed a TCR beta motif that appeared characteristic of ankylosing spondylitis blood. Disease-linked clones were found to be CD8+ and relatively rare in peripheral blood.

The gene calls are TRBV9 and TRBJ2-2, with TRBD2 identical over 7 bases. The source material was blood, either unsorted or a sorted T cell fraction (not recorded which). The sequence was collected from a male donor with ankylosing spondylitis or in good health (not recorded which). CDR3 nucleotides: TGTGCCAGCAGCGTAGTAGCGGGGAACACCGGGGAGCTGTTTTTT. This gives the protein CASSVVAGNTGELFF.